The clone carrying this TCR beta chain was detected many times. Antigen specificity is unknown. V was pared by 3 bases and J by 5 bases, with 10 bases between. Germline-derived CDR1 and CDR2 are SEHNR and FQNEAQ (reference sequence). CDR3 length: 14 amino acids. The data were taken from a study of beta chain features in type 1 diabetes. Study outcomes and limitations: Compared to healthy donors, patients appeared to have naive, central memory and Treg TCRB repertoires that were more alike. Moderately but significantly shorter TCRB CDR3s were found in Type 1 diabetes patients in all four CD4+ subsets.

Blood was collected once per donor into heparin, averaging approximately 0.11 L. Expressed TCRB transcripts were sequenced after all isolated RNA was converted to cDNA. For naive, central memory and regulatory T cell samples, reads averaged roughly 3.6 million. Measured with immunoSEQ multiplex PCR; TCRdb has only the in-frame clones, and not every one. Of about 150,000 clones listed, less than 10% are singletons. This chain links TRBV7-9 with TRBJ1-4; D gene unclear. Sequencing was carried out using central memory CD4+ T cells from blood. This TCR was recovered from a man between 18 and 35 years old with type 1 diabetes. CDR3 in DNA: TGTGCCAGCAGCTTGGTAGGAGAGAATGAAAAACTGTTTTTT. This sequence encodes CASSLVGENEKLFF. The variable domain in full, completed from reference TRBV7-9 and TRBJ1-4, reads DTGVSQNPRHKITKRGQNVTFRCDPISEHNRLYWYRQTLGQGPEFLTYFQNEAQLEKSRLLSDRFSAERPKGSFSTLEIQRTEQGDSAMYLCASSLVGENEKLFFGSGTQLSVL.